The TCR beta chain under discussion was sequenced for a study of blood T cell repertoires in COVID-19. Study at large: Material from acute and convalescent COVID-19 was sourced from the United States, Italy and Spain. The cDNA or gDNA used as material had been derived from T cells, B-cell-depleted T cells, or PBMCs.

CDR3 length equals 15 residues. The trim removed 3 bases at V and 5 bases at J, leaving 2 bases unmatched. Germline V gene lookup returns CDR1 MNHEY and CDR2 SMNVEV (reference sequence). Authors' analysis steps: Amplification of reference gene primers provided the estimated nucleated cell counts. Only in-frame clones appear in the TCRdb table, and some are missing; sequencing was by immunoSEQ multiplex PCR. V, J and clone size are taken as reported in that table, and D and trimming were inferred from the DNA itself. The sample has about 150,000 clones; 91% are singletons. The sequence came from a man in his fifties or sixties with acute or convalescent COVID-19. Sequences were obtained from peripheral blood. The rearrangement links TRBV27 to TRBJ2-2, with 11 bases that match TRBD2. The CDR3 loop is CASSLLAGGTGELFF. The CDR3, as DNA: TGTGCCAGCAGTTTGCTAGCGGGAGGTACCGGGGAGCTGTTTTTT.